This T cell receptor (beta chain) came from a study of CD8+CD57+ T cells in acquired aplastic anemia. For sequencing, patients were chosen who had shown expansion of CD8+CD57+ cells by flow cytometry. Both TCR beta VDJ combination and CDR3 sequence profiling were carried out. Genomic DNA was the template for this profiling. TCRdb analysed the reads with MiXCR anew, one entry per CDR3 protein. The sample holds approximately 170,000 distinct CDR3 sequences, less than 60% seen once. This CDR3 spans 13 amino acids. In germline, CDR1 is GTSNPN, CDR2 SVGIG (reference sequence). V shed 0 bases and J shed 8 bases, with 11 bases lying between them.

The source is a human donor with aplastic anemia. The rearrangement joins TRBV30 to TRBJ2-1; tentative D call: TRBD2 (5 bases). Source material: sorted CD4+, CD8+, or CD8+CD57+ T cells (not recorded which) from PBMCs. The CDR3 sequence is CAWSVGLADEQFF. The CDR3 DNA follows: TGTGCCTGGAGTGTTGGACTGGCGGATGAGCAGTTCTTC.